The present entry profiles one TCR beta chain with its context. This sample was taken from a study of shared clonotypes between healthy human individuals. Repertoires were generated with immunoSEQ multiplex PCR, while TCRdb's copy carries only in-frame clones and drops some. The sample shows hundreds of thousands of clones, 70% to 80% of them seen only once. CDR3 length: 15 residues. CDR1 and CDR2 from the germline V gene are SGDLS and YYNGEE. V shed 0 bases, J shed 4 bases, and the junction held 6 bases outside the gene matches. The receptor was derived from a woman aged 35 to 49 in good health. Some clones in this sample may be carry-over from other donors' samples. This sequence joins TRBV9 and TRBJ2-7, with 8 nucleotides matching TRBD1. The sequenced material came from PBMCs. For the CDR3, the DNA is TGTGCCAGCAGCGTAGCAGGGGGCGCGGGGTACGAGCAGTACTTC. As protein: CASSVAGGAGYEQYF.